Following are 17 T cell receptor beta chains from one sample sequenced in a study of cytomegalovirus exposure and HLA in healthy donors. PCR used 60 Vbeta primers and 13 Jbeta primers. TCRdb's copy holds only in-frame clones and misses some; the assay was immunoSEQ multiplex PCR. The data show 200,000 to 250,000 clones, about three quarters seen once. Sequenced input: PBMCs. Source of these receptors: a man in his forties or fifties in good health and CMV-seronegative.

The chain recombines TRBV9 with TRBJ2-5, with D uncertain. The V end was cut by 0 bases, the J end by 1 base, with 7 bases between. The CDR3 sequence is 14 residues long. Germline V gene sequence: CDR1 SGDLS, CDR2 YYNGEE. This chain's CDR3 is CASSVAGSQETQYF. In DNA form, the CDR3 reads TGTGCCAGCAGCGTAGCAGGAAGCCAAGAGACCCAGTACTTC.

The CDR3 DNA is TGTGCCAGCAGCTTTGACAAAAACTATGGCTACACCTTC. Translated, it gives CASSFDKNYGYTF. This chain uses TRBV11-2 with TRBJ1-2, with D unclear. CDR1 SGHAT and CDR2 FQNNGV come from the germline V gene. V lost 3 bases, J lost 2 bases, and 7 bases lay in between. The CDR3 has 13 residues.

The V call is TRBV27, the J call TRBJ2-3, with TRBD2 identical over 7 bases. CDR1 and CDR2 from the germline V gene are MNHEY and SMNVEV (reference sequence). The CDR3 spans 14 residues. V gave up 4 bases and J gave up 0 bases; unmatched junction bases: 1. The CDR3 spells CASSSAGSTDTQYF. CDR3 nucleotides: TGTGCCAGCAGTTCAGCGGGGAGCACAGATACGCAGTATTTT.

This clone appeared many times. The chain joins TRBV7-2 to TRBJ1-1; the match to TRBD1 covers 10 bases. This CDR3 region has 15 residues. Germline trimming cut 2 bases from V and 3 bases from J; bases unmatched to any gene: 3. The germline gives CDR1 SGHTA, CDR2 FQGNSA. The CDR3 loop reads CASSLMTGGYTEAFF. CDR3 DNA sequence: TGTGCCAGCAGCTTAATGACAGGGGGCTACACTGAAGCTTTCTTT.

The rearrangement links TRBV2 to TRBJ1-2; D unresolved. The CDR3 loop spans 15 amino acids. From germline, CDR1 is SNHLY and CDR2 FYNNEI. V lost 2 bases, J lost 5 bases, and 15 bases lay in between. CDR3 protein: CASSELTGERYGYTF. The CDR3 DNA sequence: TGTGCCAGCAGTGAATTGACCGGGGAAAGGTATGGCTACACCTTC.

The rearrangement links TRBV19 to TRBJ2-2, with 8 bases that match TRBD2. Germline CDR1 LNHDA, CDR2 SQIVND (reference sequence). CDR3 length: 11 residues. J gave up 13 bases and V 6 bases, and 4 bases lay outside the gene matches. CDR3 loop: CASRRGAGLFF. Here the CDR3 DNA reads TGTGCCAGTAGGCGGGGGGCTGGGCTGTTTTTT.

This clone was observed once. The chain is built from TRBV30 and TRBJ1-4, with 7 bases fitting TRBD1. V was clipped by 8 bases and J by 5 bases; unmatched bases: 5. This CDR3 has 12 amino acids. Germline loops: CDR1 GTSNPN, CDR2 SVGIG (reference sequence). Here the CDR3 reads CARDRKNEKLFF. DNA of the CDR3: TGTGCCAGGGACAGAAAGAATGAAAAACTGTTTTTT.

In this sample, this clone turned up once. At one end, the junction sequence differs from germline, possibly due to a read error. V gene TRBV19 combines with J gene TRBJ1-2; D might be TRBD1 (5 bases). Germline V CDR1 and CDR2: LNHDA, SQIVND (reference sequence). The CDR3 has 13 residues. CDR3 DNA sequence: TGTGCCACTAGTAGGGGAGGAGGAGATGGCTACACCTTC. This sequence encodes CATSRGGGDGYTF.

This rearrangement joins TRBV7-6 to TRBJ2-1, with D possibly matching TRBD1 (5 bases). With 4 bases removed from V and 0 bases from J, the gap between germline ends came to 13 bases. This CDR3 region has 16 residues. Germline values: CDR1 SGHVS, CDR2 FNYEAQ. CDR3 bases: TGTGCCAGCAGCTCCCTAGGGGCTCCCTCCTACAATGAGCAGTTCTTC. Protein product: CASSSLGAPSYNEQFF.

The chain's CDR3 is CASSLSGYYTDTQYF. The CDR3 DNA is TGTGCCAGCAGCCTATCAGGTTATTACACAGATACGCAGTATTTT. V is TRBV7-3 and J is TRBJ2-3; no reliable D call. The CDR3 extends over 15 amino acids. Trimming stripped 5 bases from V and 2 bases from J, with 14 bases between. Germline V lookup: CDR1 SGHTA, CDR2 FQGTGA.

This clone appeared once. The chain links TRBV5-5 to TRBJ1-1; D gene unclear. CDR1 is SGHKS and CDR2 is YYEKEE in the germline V gene (reference sequence). Trimming shortened V by 7 bases and J by 1 base, and 11 bases separated the two germline ends. This CDR3 has 13 amino acids. The CDR3 spells CASLTLPNTEAFF. In DNA form, the CDR3 reads TGTGCCAGCTTGACACTGCCGAACACTGAAGCTTTCTTT.

The rearrangement links TRBV9 to TRBJ2-2; D unresolved. The CDR3 runs to 14 residues. Looked up from germline, CDR1 is SGDLS and CDR2 is YYNGEE. V lost 2 bases and J 2 bases, leaving 7 bases between the germline ends. The CDR3 loop reads CASSVGANTGELFF. The CDR3 DNA sequence: TGTGCCAGCAGCGTCGGTGCCAACACCGGGGAGCTGTTTTTT.

This sequence joins TRBV6-5 and TRBJ2-1; the match to TRBD2 covers 7 bases. V was pared by 6 bases and J by 4 bases, with 6 bases of the junction left unmatched. The CDR3 runs to 14 residues. Germline V gene lookup returns CDR1 MNHEY and CDR2 SVGAGI. The CDR3 sequence: CASSWTREYNEQFF. In DNA form, the CDR3 reads TGTGCCAGCAGCTGGACTAGGGAGTACAATGAGCAGTTCTTC.

The V call is TRBV5-4, the J call TRBJ1-6; D call uncertain. There are 13 residues in the CDR3. Germline-derived CDR1 and CDR2 are SGHNT and YYREEE (reference sequence). Trimming cost V 0 bases and J 9 bases, with 7 bases left between them. DNA for the CDR3: TGTGCCAGCAGCTTGGACAGTCCTTCACCCCTCCACTTT. Protein product: CASSLDSPSPLHF.

The CDR3 loop is CASSERPGGQETQYF. In DNA, the CDR3 is TGTGCCAGCAGTGAACGCCCGGGGGGGCAAGAGACCCAGTACTTC. The chain employs TRBV25-1 and TRBJ2-5; TRBD2 matches at 8 bases. J gave up 2 bases and V 2 bases, and 4 bases lay outside the gene matches. This CDR3 comprises 15 residues. Germline V CDR1 and CDR2: MGHDK, SYGVNS.

The chain carries TRBV5-1 and TRBJ2-2; D perhaps matches TRBD2 (5 bases). With 0 bases removed from V and 5 bases from J, the gap between germline ends came to 8 bases. The CDR3 spans 14 residues. CDR1 and CDR2 from the germline V gene are SGHRS and YFSETQ. CDR3 DNA sequence: TGCGCCAGCAGCTTGGTGGCGGGTACCGGGGAGCTGTTTTTT. Protein product: CASSLVAGTGELFF.

This clone was counted once. The chain links TRBV10-3 to TRBJ1-1; D may be TRBD1 (6 bases). V was trimmed by 7 bases and J by 0 bases, leaving 15 bases between them. CDR1 is ENHRY and CDR2 is SYGVKD in the germline V gene. The CDR3 covers 15 residues. CDR3 nucleotides: TGTGCCATCAAAATGGACGGACAGTTGAACACTGAAGCTTTCTTT. Its protein product is CAIKMDGQLNTEAFF.